The 9 T cell receptor beta chains reported below all come from one sample, sequenced in a study of T cells in Graves' hyperthyroidism and ophthalmopathy (dated by TCRdb to the late 2010s). The library was prepared using multiplex PCR. Sequencing was performed on an Illumina HiSeq 2000. TCR beta CDR3 regions were amplified from RNA transcripts. The first round of RT-PCR for the TCR CDR3 was performed with the HTBI primer set and the Qiagen OneStep RT-PCR kit. Clones were called with MiXCR by TCRdb after fastp trimmed the public reads at Q25, and only in-frame beta chains were retained. Identical CDR3 protein sequences are pooled into one entry, listed with their most common genes and DNA. The sample has around 420,000 distinct CDR3 sequences on record, 15% to 19% of them singletons. Roughly 14% of the sample belongs to the ten largest clones. The sample consisted of blood. All receptors derive from a woman under 30 with Graves' hyperthyroidism.

The table lists this clonotype with many counts. Sequence at one end of the junction differs from germline and may be a read error. The V call is TRBV11-2, the J call TRBJ1-1; maybe TRBD1 (6 bases). There are 11 residues in the CDR3. Per the germline V gene, CDR1 is SGHAT and CDR2 is FQNNGV. The CDR3 DNA is TGTGCCAGCAGTTTAGGGGGGGAAGCTTTCTTT. This sequence encodes CASSLGGEAFF.

The V call is TRBV19, the J call TRBJ1-5, with D tentatively TRBD1 (5 bases). The germline CDR1 and CDR2 sequences are LNHDA and SQIVND (reference sequence). This CDR3 spans 15 amino acids. Trimming left V 0 bases short and J 2 bases short, with 8 bases between. Written as DNA, the CDR3 is TGTGCCAGTAGTATAGATTCGGGGGGCAATCAGCCCCAGCATTTT. Translating gives CASSIDSGGNQPQHF.

In its sample, this clonotype was seen a few times. The conserved phenylalanine or tryptophan normally closing the CDR3 is absent here, so this likely arose from a read error. V is TRBV3-1 and J is TRBJ2-2; 9 bases are a match to TRBD1. Unmatched junction bases numbered 6, after V lost 5 bases and J lost 5 bases. Germline CDR1 LGHDT, CDR2 YNNKEL (reference sequence). CDR3 length: 15 amino acids. CDR3 sequence reads: CASSGSGTGTGELFS. In DNA, the CDR3 is TGTGCCAGCAGCGGCTCCGGGACAGGGACCGGGGAGCTGTTTTCT.

This clonotype was recorded at least ten times. This rearrangement joins TRBV12-3 or TRBV12-4 to TRBJ1-1; the D gene is possibly TRBD1 (5 bases). The V end lost 3 bases, the J end lost 5 bases, and 13 bases lay between the germline ends. The CDR3 has 14 amino acids. The CDR3 loop reads CASSFWGDETEAFF. The DNA of the CDR3 is TGTGCCAGCAGTTTCTGGGGGGATGAGACTGAAGCTTTCTTT.

This rearrangement joins TRBV12-3 or TRBV12-4 to TRBJ2-5; 7 bases are shared with TRBD2. Trimming cost V 5 bases and J 0 bases; bases outside gene matches: 6. The CDR3 runs 15 residues. CDR3 DNA sequence: TGTGCCAGCAGTCGAACGCGGGGGTACCAAGAGACCCAGTACTTC. Protein product: CASSRTRGYQETQYF.

This clonotype occurred many times. The V and J genes are TRBV4-1 and TRBJ2-3; no clear D. CDR1 MGHRA and CDR2 YSYEKL come from the germline V gene. The CDR3 contains 15 residues. The germline V and J ends were trimmed by 5 bases and 1 base, with 13 bases remaining between them. For the CDR3, the DNA is TGCGCCAGCAGCTACGACGCGGCAGGCACAGATACGCAGTATTTT. Protein product: CASSYDAAGTDTQYF.

The chain is built from TRBV6-1 and TRBJ2-1; 11 positions match TRBD1. The length of the CDR3 is 18 residues. Trimming cost V 6 bases and J 1 base; bases outside gene matches: 11. From germline, CDR1 is MNHNS and CDR2 SASEGT. CDR3: CASRPRTGGAYSYNEQFF. CDR3 nucleotide sequence: TGTGCCAGCAGACCCCGGACAGGGGGCGCTTATTCCTACAATGAGCAGTTCTTC.

This clonotype was picked up a small number of times. This may come from a read error, since a much larger clone is one base off. CDR3 region: CASSLGAGRTEAFF. CDR3 bases: TGTGCCAGCAGCTTAGGGGCAGGGCGCACTGAAGCTTTCTTT. This sequence joins TRBV11-2 and TRBJ1-1; TRBD1 might be the D (5 bases). Trimming removed 1 base at V and 4 bases at J, with 10 bases between. Germline V gives CDR1 SGHAT, CDR2 FQNNGV. The CDR3 runs 14 residues.

In its sample, this clonotype was seen a few times. The chain combines TRBV3-1 with TRBJ2-1; TRBD2 matches at 10 bases. The junction had 5 bases not matched to a gene; V was cut back by 0 bases and J by 6 bases. Germline-derived CDR1 and CDR2 are LGHDT and YNNKEL (reference sequence). The CDR3 runs to 16 residues. In DNA, the CDR3 is TGTGCCAGCAGCCAAGACATCGCTAGCGGGAGCAATGAGCAGTTCTTC. This encodes CASSQDIASGSNEQFF.